This TCR beta chain is drawn from a study of Graves' ophthalmopathy and Graves' hyperthyroidism. Study-wide points: From stable hyperthyroidism, ophthalmopathy was separated by a 13-signature model with 85% to 90% sensitivity and under 84% specificity.

Trimming took 4 bases from V and 4 from J; bases not matched to a gene: 7. The CDR3 contains 15 residues. Germline values: CDR1 WNHNN, CDR2 SYGVQD (reference sequence). As to this clonotype: What it binds is unknown.

RNA served as the template for amplifying TCR beta CDR3 regions. Second-round multiplex PCR followed a first-round RT-PCR using HTBI primers. TCRdb fed the multiplex PCR reads into MiXCR, producing one record per CDR3 protein. The table has 400,000 to 450,000 distinct CDR3 sequences, roughly 21% seen once; the top ten hold 2.5% to 3.5%. Out of around 9.5 ml of fresh peripheral blood, PBMCs were obtained. The genes are TRBV10-1 and TRBJ2-5, with TRBD1 matching 9 bases. The material sequenced was peripheral blood. This receptor was obtained from a woman between 18 and 29 years old with stable Graves' hyperthyroidism. For the CDR3, the DNA is TGCGCCAGCAGTGGTTTAAGGGACAGGGCAGAGACCCAGTACTTC. This translates into CASSGLRDRAETQYF.